One sample yielded the 10 T cell receptor beta chains listed below, sequenced in a study of radiotherapy plus CTLA-4 blockade in lung cancer. Assay: immunoSEQ multiplex PCR; the TCRdb copy retains only in-frame clones and omits some. The profile shows approximately 50,000 clones, just under 85% of them singletons. The specimen was peripheral blood, collected from a patient treated with radiotherapy plus ipilimumab. Receptors were obtained from a human donor with non-small cell lung cancer whose response to radiotherapy plus ipilimumab could not be evaluated.

This chain joins TRBV9 and TRBJ1-6; 9 positions agree with TRBD1. CDR1 SGDLS and CDR2 YYNGEE come from the germline V gene. V trimming: 0 bases; J trimming: 14 bases; junction bases outside the gene matches: 6. The CDR3 is made up of 14 amino acids. CDR3: CASSVGDRVYSLHF. For the CDR3, the DNA is TGTGCCAGCAGCGTAGGGGACAGGGTATATTCCCTCCACTTT.

The chain combines TRBV6-5 with TRBJ1-4; TRBD1 is a possible D gene (5 bases). This CDR3 spans 14 amino acids. V gave up 1 base and J gave up 7 bases, with 10 bases separating them. Germline values: CDR1 MNHEY, CDR2 SVGAGI. In DNA form, the CDR3 reads TGTGCCAGCAGTTACTATCAGGGTTCTGAAAAACTGTTTTTT. This gives the protein CASSYYQGSEKLFF.

The chain recombines TRBV9 with TRBJ2-3; 9 bases are shared with TRBD1. The V gene end was trimmed by 3 bases and the J gene end by 5 bases; junction bases not matched to a gene: 7. Germline lookup yields CDR1 SGDLS and CDR2 YYNGEE. The CDR3 length is 15 residues. CDR3 bases: TGTGCCAGCAGCGAGGGACAGGGAACAGTAGATACGCAGTATTTT. As protein: CASSEGQGTVDTQYF.

CDR3 protein: CASSLVQPNTEAFF. The CDR3 region has the DNA TGTGCCAGCAGCTTAGTACAGCCGAACACTGAAGCTTTCTTT. The chain uses TRBV7-9 and TRBJ1-1, with D uncertain. In germline, CDR1 is SEHNR, CDR2 FQNEAQ (reference sequence). V shed 1 base and J shed 1 base, with 7 bases lying between them. The CDR3 extends over 14 amino acids. The full variable domain, completed using reference TRBV7-9 and TRBJ1-1, is DTGVSQNPRHKITKRGQNVTFRCDPISEHNRLYWYRQTLGQGPEFLTYFQNEAQLEKSRLLSDRFSAERPKGSFSTLEIQRTEQGDSAMYLCASSLVQPNTEAFFGQGTRLTVV.

The chain couples TRBV27 to TRBJ2-6, with a possible D match to TRBD2 (5 bases). Germline V gives CDR1 MNHEY, CDR2 SMNVEV (reference sequence). The CDR3 is 15 amino acids. Trimming removed 6 bases at V and 0 bases at J, with 9 bases between. CDR3 protein: CASSGLSSGANVLTF. The CDR3 DNA follows: TGTGCCAGCAGCGGACTGTCCTCTGGGGCCAACGTCCTGACTTTC. Full variable domain (missing parts from reference TRBV27 and TRBJ2-6): EAQVTQNPRYLITVTGKKLTVTCSQNMNHEYMSWYRQDPGLGLRQIYYSMNVEVTDKGDVPEGYKVSRKEKRNFPLILESPSPNQTSLYFCASSGLSSGANVLTFGAGSRLTVL.

The V call is TRBV15, the J call TRBJ2-3, with 10 bases aligning to TRBD2. This CDR3 has 17 amino acids. J was trimmed by 6 bases and V by 0 bases; bases with no gene match: 9. CDR1 LNHNV and CDR2 YYDKDF come from the germline V gene (reference sequence). The CDR3 DNA reads TGTGCCACCAGCAGAGATCTGAGCGGGAGGGCCGGGGATACGCAGTATTTT. It yields the protein CATSRDLSGRAGDTQYF.

The chain has TRBV2 and TRBJ1-4, with 8 bases matching TRBD1. Losses at the gene ends were 4 bases for V and 2 bases for J; bases not matched to a gene: 9. Germline loops: CDR1 SNHLY, CDR2 FYNNEI. The length of the CDR3 is 17 residues. The CDR3 here is CASSGVPPGGTNEKLFF. The CDR3 coding sequence is TGTGCCAGCAGTGGGGTCCCCCCAGGGGGCACTAATGAAAAACTGTTTTTT.

The chain combines TRBV5-1 with TRBJ1-2, with TRBD1 identical over 10 bases. CDR1 is SGHRS and CDR2 is YFSETQ in the germline V gene. The CDR3 spans 14 residues. The J segment lost 7 bases and the V segment lost 3 bases, leaving 6 bases of the junction unmatched. CDR3 sequence reads: CASSWGTGEGGYTF. CDR3 DNA sequence: TGCGCCAGCAGCTGGGGGACAGGGGAAGGTGGCTACACCTTC. Complete variable domain (other parts from reference TRBV5-1 and TRBJ1-2): KAGVTQTPRYLIKTRGQQVTLSCSPISGHRSVSWYQQTPGQGLQFLFEYFSETQRNKGNFPGRFSGRQFSNSRSEMNVSTLELGDSALYLCASSWGTGEGGYTFGSGTRLTVV.

V gene TRBV6-4 combines with J gene TRBJ1-2; 8 bases fit TRBD1. The V and J ends lost 6 bases and 8 bases, in that order; junction bases with no gene match: 11. This CDR3 is built from 14 residues. CDR1 and CDR2 from the germline V gene are MRHNA and SNTAGT. CDR3 nucleotides: TGTGCCAGCAGCGCGGGACAGGCCTCCGGGGGCTACACCTTC. It is translated as CASSAGQASGGYTF.

The V call is TRBV18, the J call TRBJ1-5; 7 bases fit TRBD1. CDR3 length: 18 amino acids. J lost 0 bases, V lost 0 bases, and 8 bases had no gene match. Germline V gives CDR1 KGHSH, CDR2 LQKENI. In DNA, the CDR3 is TGTGCCAGCTCACCACCCCCTCGACAGGGCAATAGCAATCAGCCCCAGCATTTT. It codes for CASSPPPRQGNSNQPQHF. The variable domain in full, with the rest retrieved from reference TRBV18 and TRBJ1-5, is NAGVMQNPRHLVRRRGQEARLRCSPMKGHSHVYWYRQLPEEGLKFMVYLQKENIIDESGMPKERFSAEFPKEGPSILRIQQVVRGDSAAYFCASSPPPRQGNSNQPQHFGDGTRLSIL.